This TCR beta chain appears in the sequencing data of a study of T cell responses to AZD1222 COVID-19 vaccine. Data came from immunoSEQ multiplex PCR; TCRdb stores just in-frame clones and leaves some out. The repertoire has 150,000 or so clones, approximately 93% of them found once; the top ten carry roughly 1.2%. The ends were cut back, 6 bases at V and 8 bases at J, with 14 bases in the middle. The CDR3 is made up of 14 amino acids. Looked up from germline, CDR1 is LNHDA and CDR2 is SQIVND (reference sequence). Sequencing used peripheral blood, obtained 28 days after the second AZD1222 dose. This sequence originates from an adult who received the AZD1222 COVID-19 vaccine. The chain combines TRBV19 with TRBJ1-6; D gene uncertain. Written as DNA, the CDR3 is TGTGCCAGTAGCCCTGCCGGGAATGATTCACCCCTCCACTTT. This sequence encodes CASSPAGNDSPLHF.